Following are 13 T cell receptor beta chains from one sample sequenced in a study of blood T cell repertoires in COVID-19. The repertoire was sequenced with immunoSEQ multiplex PCR; TCRdb's copy has only in-frame clones and lacks some. The sample includes roughly 260,000 clones, roughly 90% of them seen just once. The sequencing sample was made of peripheral blood. The receptors originated from a woman between 35 and 50 years old who had recovered from COVID-19.

V usage is TRBV19 and J usage is TRBJ2-7; 9 positions agree with TRBD1. The germline V gene encodes CDR1 LNHDA and CDR2 SQIVND (reference sequence). The length of the CDR3 is 16 residues. The J segment lost 4 bases and the V segment lost 6 bases, leaving 13 bases of the junction unmatched. CDR3: CASSPYPGQGPYEQYF. The CDR3 nucleotides read TGTGCCAGTAGCCCCTACCCGGGACAGGGACCATACGAGCAGTACTTC.

The V call is TRBV9, the J call TRBJ1-2; D is unresolved. Germline-derived CDR1 and CDR2 are SGDLS and YYNGEE. V was clipped by 1 base and J by 1 base, with 8 bases between them. This CDR3 has 14 amino acids. CDR3 protein: CASSVHGNNYGYTF. CDR3 nucleotide sequence: TGTGCCAGCAGCGTACACGGGAATAACTATGGCTACACCTTC.

The V and J genes are TRBV2 and TRBJ1-4; D remains unclear. Germline-derived CDR1 and CDR2 are SNHLY and FYNNEI. Trimming shortened V by 6 bases and J by 7 bases, and 6 bases separated the two germline ends. The CDR3 runs to 11 residues. CDR3 loop: CASSPSEKLFF. The CDR3 coding sequence is TGTGCCAGCAGCCCCTCTGAAAAACTGTTTTTT.

V and J are TRBV25-1 and TRBJ1-2; D is undetermined. Trimming pared 4 bases from V and 2 bases from J, leaving 20 bases between. CDR1 is MGHDK, CDR2 SYGVNS, per germline. There are 17 residues in the CDR3. CDR3 residues: CASSGSIPKNLNYGYTF. CDR3 nucleotide sequence: TGTGCCAGCAGTGGAAGTATACCAAAGAACCTAAACTATGGCTACACCTTC.

The rearrangement joins TRBV6-2 or TRBV6-3 to TRBJ2-7; 10 nucleotides line up with TRBD1. The germline V gene encodes CDR1 MNHEY and CDR2 SVGEGT. Germline trimming cut 1 base from V and 4 bases from J; bases unmatched to any gene: 10. CDR3 length: 17 amino acids. The CDR3 nucleotides read TGTGCCAGCAGTTACTATGTTTCCGGGACAGGGGTTTACGAGCAGTACTTC. Amino acids: CASSYYVSGTGVYEQYF.

CDR3 coding DNA: TGTGCCAGCAGTTCTCTGGCAGGGGGGCCCCAGCATTTT. The encoded protein is CASSSLAGGPQHF. This chain connects TRBV7-2 to TRBJ1-5; 7 positions match TRBD1. Germline CDR1 reads SGHTA; CDR2 reads FQGNSA. The V segment lost 6 bases and the J segment 9 bases; nucleotides outside the gene matches: 8. The CDR3 has 13 amino acids.

The chain recombines TRBV5-4 with TRBJ2-2, with 12 bases aligning to TRBD2. The CDR3 contains 17 residues. CDR1 and CDR2 (germline): SGHNT, YYREEE (reference sequence). Trimming removed 0 bases from V and 7 bases from J; junction bases left unmatched: 7. CDR3 DNA sequence: TGTGCCAGCAGCTTGGTTCTAGCGGGAGGGCCAATCGGGGAGCTGTTTTTT. Translation: CASSLVLAGGPIGELFF. The full variable domain, completed using reference TRBV5-4 and TRBJ2-2, is ETGVTQSPTHLIKTRGQQVTLRCSSQSGHNTVSWYQQALGQGPQFIFQYYREEENGRGNFPPRFSGLQFPNYSSELNVNALELDDSALYLCASSLVLAGGPIGELFFGEGSRLTVL.

The V and J genes are TRBV19 and TRBJ2-7; D perhaps matches TRBD2 (6 bases). This CDR3 is built from 14 residues. Germline V gives CDR1 LNHDA, CDR2 SQIVND (reference sequence). Trimming removed 5 bases from V and 3 bases from J, with 14 bases in between. CDR3 residues: CASSSGGAGYEQYF. The CDR3 nucleotides read TGTGCCAGTAGTTCGGGCGGGGCTGGCTACGAGCAGTACTTC.

The rearrangement joins TRBV19 to TRBJ1-5; TRBD1 is a possible D gene (5 bases). This CDR3 has 18 residues. V was shortened by 5 bases and J by 5 bases, with 25 bases between the two germline ends. CDR1 is LNHDA, CDR2 SQIVND, per germline (reference sequence). The CDR3 sequence: CASSGDSVFPSTDQPQHF. The CDR3 nucleotides are TGTGCCAGTAGTGGTGATTCTGTTTTCCCGTCGACAGATCAGCCCCAGCATTTT.

V and J are TRBV6-5 and TRBJ2-5; a weak D match, TRBD1 (5 bases). The CDR3 extends over 13 amino acids. V was shortened by 1 base and J by 7 bases, with 10 bases between the two germline ends. Germline V gene sequence: CDR1 MNHEY, CDR2 SVGAGI. CDR3 DNA: TGTGCCAGCAGTTACTTTGGGGCAGGGACCCAGTACTTC. It codes for CASSYFGAGTQYF.

This clone was counted once. This chain uses TRBV9 with TRBJ2-4; 10 bases align to TRBD1. The CDR3 sequence is 16 residues long. Trimming cost V 3 bases and J 9 bases; bases outside gene matches: 12. Per the germline V gene, CDR1 is SGDLS and CDR2 is YYNGEE. The CDR3 here is CASSGSDRGRVGIQYF. The CDR3 region has the DNA TGTGCCAGCAGCGGCAGCGACAGGGGGCGAGTTGGCATTCAGTACTTC.

The rearrangement links TRBV4-2 to TRBJ1-4; D remains unclear. Trimming removed 1 base from V and 0 bases from J, with 9 bases in between. CDR3 length: 16 residues. Germline V CDR1 and CDR2: LGHNA, YNFKEQ. CDR3 coding DNA: TGTGCCAGCAGCCAAGTGGTGGCGGCAACTAATGAAAAACTGTTTTTT. This gives the protein CASSQVVAATNEKLFF.

This clone was observed a few times. This chain joins TRBV4-1 and TRBJ2-6; 11 nucleotides align to TRBD1. From germline, CDR1 is MGHRA and CDR2 YSYEKL. The ends lost 4 bases at V and 2 bases at J; junction bases unmatched: 7. This CDR3 has 18 amino acids. The CDR3 protein is CASSPLPGQGAGANVLTF. The CDR3 coding sequence is TGCGCCAGCAGCCCTCTACCGGGACAGGGGGCTGGGGCCAACGTCCTGACTTTC.